The 3 T cell receptor beta chains reported below all come from one sample, sequenced in a study of blood T cells in healthy people across ages. PCR was performed a second time for 7 to 11 cycles using a sample-barcoded 5' primer and a J-beta primer mix. TCRdb reprocessed the 5' RACE reads via MiXCR and lists one record per CDR3 protein. Of about 1.1 million distinct CDR3 sequences listed, roughly two fifths are singletons. Sequencing was done on a sample of blood. The receptors here all came from a man in his late teens or twenties in good health.

This clonotype was seen ten or more times. This chain joins TRBV29-1 and TRBJ2-1; perhaps TRBD2 as D (5 bases). With 8 bases removed from V and 4 bases from J, the gap between germline ends came to 18 bases. This CDR3 is built from 14 residues. CDR1 SQVTM and CDR2 ANQGSEA come from the germline V gene. In nucleotides, the CDR3 is TGCAGCATTGCGACTGAGCGGATTTACAATGAGCAGTTCTTC. It yields the protein CSIATERIYNEQFF.

The chain recombines TRBV5-1 with TRBJ1-1; 9 positions match TRBD1. Germline CDR1 reads SGHRS; CDR2 reads YFSETQ. V trimming: 4 bases; J trimming: 0 bases; junction bases outside the gene matches: 7. The CDR3 length is 16 residues. The CDR3 region has the DNA TGCGCCAGCAGCCCCAGACAGGGGGACATGAACACTGAAGCTTTCTTT. Encoded protein: CASSPRQGDMNTEAFF.

This clonotype came up once. The chain uses TRBV20-1 and TRBJ2-1; 9 bases line up with TRBD1. With 3 bases clipped from V and 5 bases from J, the junction kept 2 bases outside the gene matches. Germline CDR1 is DFQATT and CDR2 is SNEGSKA (reference sequence). This CDR3 has 13 residues. CDR3 loop: CSASRTGDNEQFF. The CDR3 nucleotides are TGCAGTGCTAGCCGGACAGGGGACAATGAGCAGTTCTTC.